Listed below are T cell receptor beta chains from one sample, sequenced in a study of OX40 agonist ivuxolimab in advanced cancers. The data were produced by immunoSEQ multiplex PCR, yet TCRdb's version contains in-frame clones alone and is incomplete. The sample lists some 74,000 clones; roughly 94% were seen once. The sequencing here drew on CD4+ or CD8+ T cells sorted from blood, taken in a trial of the OX40 agonist ivuxolimab. The receptors stem from an adult with an advanced solid tumor such as melanoma, head and neck, liver or kidney cancer. CDR3s include the opening cysteine and the closing phenylalanine or tryptophan. The D gene is left open where the match is weak. Size is omitted from some rows. Given values are once, few, many or a class for expanded clones.

D gene: .
V gene: TRBV28
J gene: TRBJ2-1
clone size: .
CDR3 DNA: TGTGCCAGCAGGGGGGGACTGACAATCTACAATGAGCAGTTCTTC
CDR3 protein: CASRGGLTIYNEQFF

D gene: .
V gene: TRBV7-9
J gene: TRBJ1-1
clone size: once
CDR3 DNA: TGTGCCAGCAGCCCGGGGACGGGGACTGAAGCTTTCTTT
CDR3 protein: CASSPGTGTEAFF

D gene: .
V gene: TRBV19
J gene: TRBJ2-1
clone size: once
CDR3 DNA: TGTGCCAGTAGTGCCACCACTAGCTCCTACAATGAGCAGTTCTTC
CDR3 protein: CASSATTSSYNEQFF

D gene: TRBD1
V gene: TRBV6-1
J gene: TRBJ2-7
clone size: .
CDR3 DNA: TGTGCCAGCAGTCCTAGACAGGGATGGGACGAGCAGTACTTC
CDR3 protein: CASSPRQGWDEQYF

D gene: .
V gene: TRBV29-1
J gene: TRBJ1-3
clone size: .
CDR3 DNA: TGCAGCGTTGGAGGGGCAGGGGAAGAAGCTGGAAACACCATATATTTT
CDR3 protein: CSVGGAGEEAGNTIYF

D gene: .
V gene: TRBV15
J gene: TRBJ2-7
clone size: once
CDR3 DNA: TGTGCCACCAGCGGGCGGGAAGGGATCCACGAGCAGTACTTC
CDR3 protein: CATSGREGIHEQYF

D gene: TRBD1
V gene: TRBV27
J gene: TRBJ2-7
clone size: .
CDR3 DNA: TGTGCCAGCGGGATGGGACAGGGGTACGAGCAGTACTTC
CDR3 protein: CASGMGQGYEQYF

D gene: .
V gene: TRBV5-6
J gene: TRBJ2-7
clone size: .
CDR3 DNA: TGTGCCAGCAGCTTGACAGGTACCTACGAGCAGTACTTC
CDR3 protein: CASSLTGTYEQYF

D gene: TRBD1
V gene: TRBV27
J gene: TRBJ1-2
clone size: .
CDR3 DNA: TGTGCCAGCAAAGACAATGAGGGGGCGACCTATGGCTACACCTTC
CDR3 protein: CASKDNEGATYGYTF

D gene: TRBD1
V gene: TRBV27
J gene: TRBJ2-5
clone size: .
CDR3 DNA: TGTGCCAGCAGTCGTCCGGACAGGGGCCAAGAGACCCAGTACTTC
CDR3 protein: CASSRPDRGQETQYF

D gene: .
V gene: TRBV15
J gene: TRBJ1-1
clone size: .
CDR3 DNA: TGTGCCACCAGCTCAGGGTGGGAGAGGACTGAAGCTTTCTTT
CDR3 protein: CATSSGWERTEAFF

D gene: .
V gene: TRBV4-2
J gene: TRBJ1-2
clone size: .
CDR3 DNA: TGTGCCAGCAGCCAAGAGGCCGGGGTTAACTATGGCTACACCTTC
CDR3 protein: CASSQEAGVNYGYTF

D gene: TRBD2
V gene: TRBV7-2
J gene: TRBJ2-7
clone size: .
CDR3 DNA: TGTGCCAGCAGCCAGACTAGCGGGCTTTCCTACGAGCAGTACTTC
CDR3 protein: CASSQTSGLSYEQYF

D gene: .
V gene: TRBV5-4
J gene: TRBJ1-4
clone size: .
CDR3 DNA: TGTGCCAGCAGCTGGAGATCAACTAATGAAAAACTGTTTTTT
CDR3 protein: CASSWRSTNEKLFF

D gene: .
V gene: TRBV5-1
J gene: TRBJ2-3
clone size: .
CDR3 DNA: TGCGCCAGCAGCGTGGAGGGCACAGATACGCAGTATTTT
CDR3 protein: CASSVEGTDTQYF

D gene: .
V gene: TRBV6-5
J gene: TRBJ2-7
clone size: .
CDR3 DNA: TGTGCCAGCAGAACACTCTCCTACGAGCAGTACTTC
CDR3 protein: CASRTLSYEQYF

D gene: .
V gene: TRBV27
J gene: TRBJ2-1
clone size: .
CDR3 DNA: TGTGCCAGCAGTTTTTTGCAACTAGCAGGGTACAATGAGCAGTTCTTC
CDR3 protein: CASSFLQLAGYNEQFF

D gene: .
V gene: TRBV7-9
J gene: TRBJ2-5
clone size: .
CDR3 DNA: TGTGCCAGCAGCTTAGAACTATTTGAGACCCAGTACTTC
CDR3 protein: CASSLELFETQYF

D gene: .
V gene: TRBV27
J gene: TRBJ2-5
clone size: .
CDR3 DNA: TGTGCCAGCAGTTTAAGTGCGGGGATCCAAGAGACCCAGTACTTC
CDR3 protein: CASSLSAGIQETQYF

D gene: .
V gene: TRBV4-1
J gene: TRBJ2-1
clone size: once
CDR3 DNA: TGCGCCAGCAGCCAACACGGACAGTACAATGAGCAGTTCTTC
CDR3 protein: CASSQHGQYNEQFF

D gene: .
V gene: TRBV6-5
J gene: TRBJ1-3
clone size: .
CDR3 DNA: TGTGCCAGCAGTATACAAGGCTCTGGAAACACCATATATTTT
CDR3 protein: CASSIQGSGNTIYF

D gene: TRBD1
V gene: TRBV27
J gene: TRBJ1-4
clone size: .
CDR3 DNA: TGTGCCAGCAGTTCTGAGACAGGGGCTCCTAATGAAAAACTGTTTTTT
CDR3 protein: CASSSETGAPNEKLFF

D gene: TRBD2
V gene: TRBV5-1
J gene: TRBJ2-7
clone size: .
CDR3 DNA: TGCGCCAGCAGCGGACTAGCGGGAGACGAGCAGTACTTC
CDR3 protein: CASSGLAGDEQYF

D gene: .
V gene: TRBV21-1
J gene: TRBJ2-3
clone size: .
CDR3 DNA: TGTGCCAGCAGCACGCCGGGACTAGCGGGGGGGGTTAAAACTAGCACAGATACGCAGTATTTT
CDR3 protein: CASSTPGLAGGVKTSTDTQYF

D gene: .
V gene: TRBV6-5
J gene: TRBJ1-1
clone size: .
CDR3 DNA: TGTGCCAGCAGTTACTCACAGACAGGGAACACTGAAGCTTTCTTT
CDR3 protein: CASSYSQTGNTEAFF

D gene: TRBD1
V gene: TRBV27
J gene: TRBJ1-2
clone size: .
CDR3 DNA: TGTGCCAGCAGTCCCCGGACAGGAATAGTCTATGGCTACACCTTC
CDR3 protein: CASSPRTGIVYGYTF

D gene: .
V gene: TRBV4-1
J gene: TRBJ1-4
clone size: .
CDR3 DNA: TGCGCCAGCAGCCTCATAGGGGTTGAAGAAAAACTGTTTTTT
CDR3 protein: CASSLIGVEEKLFF

D gene: TRBD1
V gene: TRBV9
J gene: TRBJ1-2
clone size: .
CDR3 DNA: TGTGCCAGCAGCCCCACAGGGGGCTCTATCTATGGCTACACCTTC
CDR3 protein: CASSPTGGSIYGYTF